The entry below describes one T cell receptor beta chain. Its matching antigen is unknown. The data were obtained in a study of cytomegalovirus exposure and HLA in healthy donors. Study-level information: Unique TCR beta sequences numbering some 120 million came from around 180 million T cells in an earlier analysis. Most genotyped donors, 81% of 350 to 500, had Caucasian-associated genetic ancestry. Study-level results: Later analysis placed DRB1 highest and HLA-C lowest in TCR association rates, which differed by HLA locus.

V lost 7 bases, J lost 4 bases, and 4 bases stayed unmatched. The CDR3 covers 13 residues. CDR1 and CDR2 from the germline V gene are SGDLS and YYNGEE. PCR used 60 Vbeta primers and 13 Jbeta primers. TCRdb's copy holds only in-frame clones and misses some; the assay was immunoSEQ multiplex PCR. Of 200,000 or so clones in the sample, about 81% were seen once. Source material: PBMCs. The TCR was taken from a woman between 45 and 60 years old in good health and CMV-seropositive. V and J are TRBV9 and TRBJ1-2; 10 bases line up with TRBD1. The CDR3 loop is CASATGGGYGYTF. For the CDR3, the DNA is TGTGCCAGCGCGACAGGGGGCGGCTATGGCTACACCTTC.